This T cell receptor beta chain was identified in a study of T cell responses to AZD1222 COVID-19 vaccine. CDR3 length: 14 amino acids. J gave up 7 bases and V 5 bases, and 10 bases lay outside the gene matches. From germline, CDR1 is PRHDT and CDR2 FYEKMQ (reference sequence). Profiling relied on immunoSEQ multiplex PCR, and the TCRdb table lists in-frame clones only, not all of them. The table shows some 49,000 clones, with 70% to 90% occurring only once. This clone has a handful of counts. The clonotype comes from an adult who received the AZD1222 COVID-19 vaccine. The chain couples TRBV13 to TRBJ1-1, with 7 bases aligning to TRBD1. Source: peripheral blood, taken 28 days after the second AZD1222 dose. Here the CDR3 reads CASSTPTGINEAFF. The CDR3, as DNA: TGTGCCAGCAGCACCCCGACAGGGATTAATGAAGCTTTCTTT.